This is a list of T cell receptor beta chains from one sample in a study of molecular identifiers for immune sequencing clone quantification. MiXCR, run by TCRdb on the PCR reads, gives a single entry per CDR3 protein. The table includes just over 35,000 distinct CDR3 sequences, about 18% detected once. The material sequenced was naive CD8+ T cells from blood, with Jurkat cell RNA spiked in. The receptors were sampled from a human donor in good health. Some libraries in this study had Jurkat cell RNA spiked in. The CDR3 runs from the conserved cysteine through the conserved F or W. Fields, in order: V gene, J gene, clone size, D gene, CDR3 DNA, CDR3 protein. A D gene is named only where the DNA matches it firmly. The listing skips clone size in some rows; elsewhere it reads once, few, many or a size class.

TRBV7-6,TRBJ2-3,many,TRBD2,TGTGCCAGCAGCTCCTCACTAGCGGACCTCACAGATACGCAGTATTTT,CASSSSLADLTDTQYF
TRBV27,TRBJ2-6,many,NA,TGTGCCAGCATGTCTGGGGCCAACGTCCTGACTTTC,CASMSGANVLTF
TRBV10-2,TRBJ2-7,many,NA,TGCGCCATCGGGGCCACCTACGAGCAGTACTTC,CAIGATYEQYF
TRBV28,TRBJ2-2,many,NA,TGTGCCAGCAGTTCCCAAGCTCAGGGTAACACCGGGGAGCTGTTTTTT,CASSSQAQGNTGELFF
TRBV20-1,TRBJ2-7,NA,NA,TGCAGTGCTAGAGAAGGGTACGAGCAGTACTTC,CSAREGYEQYF
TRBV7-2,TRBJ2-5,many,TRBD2,TGTGCCAGCAGCTTGAGCGGGGCCGTATCCTTC,CASSLSGAVSF
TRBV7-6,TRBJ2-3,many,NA,TGTGCCAGCAGCTTAGGACCGCCCACAGATACGCAGTATTTT,CASSLGPPTDTQYF
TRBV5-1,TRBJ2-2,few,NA,TGCGCCAGCAGCTTGGTGGACCCCGATTTCACCGGGGAGCTGTTTTTT,CASSLVDPDFTGELFF
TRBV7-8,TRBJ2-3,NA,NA,TGTGCCAGCAGCCCCGGGCCTTATACGCAGTATTTT,CASSPGPYTQYF
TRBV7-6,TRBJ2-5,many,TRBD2,TGTGCCAGCAGCTTATGGGGGGGTGAGGAGACCCAGTACTTC,CASSLWGGEETQYF
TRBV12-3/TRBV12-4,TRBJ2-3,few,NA,TGTGCCAGCAGTCGGGGCCCGGCAGGGAGCACAGATACGCAGTATTTT,CASSRGPAGSTDTQYF
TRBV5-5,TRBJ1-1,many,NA,TGTGCCAGCAGCTTGGGGTTGAACACTGAAGCTTTCTTT,CASSLGLNTEAFF
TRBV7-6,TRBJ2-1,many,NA,TGTGCCAGCAGCCACCCCTTGTCGCCGGAGCAGTTCTTC,CASSHPLSPEQFF
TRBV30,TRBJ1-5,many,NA,TGTGCCTGGAGTTGGGACACCGCTTATAGCAATCAGCCCCAGCATTTT,CAWSWDTAYSNQPQHF
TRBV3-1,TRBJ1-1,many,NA,TGTGCCAGCAGCCCACAGGGAAGCAACACTGAAGCTTTCTTT,CASSPQGSNTEAFF
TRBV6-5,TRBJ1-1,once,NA,TGTGCCAGCAGTTTACAGCCGAACACTGAAGCTTTCTTT,CASSLQPNTEAFF
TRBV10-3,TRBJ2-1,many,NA,TGTGCCATCAGTGGCCGACAGGTCTACAATGAGCAGTTCTTC,CAISGRQVYNEQFF
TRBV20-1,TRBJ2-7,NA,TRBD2,TGCAGTGCTAGAGATTGGGTGACTAGCCCCCACGAGCAGTACTTC,CSARDWVTSPHEQYF
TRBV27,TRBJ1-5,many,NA,TGTGCCAGCAGTTTCTCTGGCAATCAGCCCCAGCATTTT,CASSFSGNQPQHF
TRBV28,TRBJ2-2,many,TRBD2,TGTGCCAGCAGTTTAGAGCGGGGGGCGCTGACCGGGGAGCTGTTTTTT,CASSLERGALTGELFF
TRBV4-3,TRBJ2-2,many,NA,TGCGCCAGCAGCCAAGGAAACACCGGGGAGCTGTTTTTT,CASSQGNTGELFF
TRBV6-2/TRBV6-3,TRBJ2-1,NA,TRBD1,TGTGCCAGCAGTTCCCTGGACAGGGGGAATGAGCAGTTCTTC,CASSSLDRGNEQFF